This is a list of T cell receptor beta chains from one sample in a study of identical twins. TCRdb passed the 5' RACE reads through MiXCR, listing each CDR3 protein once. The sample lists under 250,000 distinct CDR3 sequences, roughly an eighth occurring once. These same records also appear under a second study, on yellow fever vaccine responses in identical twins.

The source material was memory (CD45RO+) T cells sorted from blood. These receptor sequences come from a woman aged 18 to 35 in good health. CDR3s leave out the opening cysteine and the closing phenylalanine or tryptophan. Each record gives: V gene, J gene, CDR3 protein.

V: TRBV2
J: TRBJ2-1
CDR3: ASRPTGGGGNEQF

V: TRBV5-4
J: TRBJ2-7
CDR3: ASSANARSISYEQY

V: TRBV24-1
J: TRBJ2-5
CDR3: ATSRLGVVGETQY

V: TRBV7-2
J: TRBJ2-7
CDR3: ASSLEPGRGVEQY

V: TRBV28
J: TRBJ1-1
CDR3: ASSLPRVMNTEAF

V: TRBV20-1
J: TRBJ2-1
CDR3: SARDRGEGGQF

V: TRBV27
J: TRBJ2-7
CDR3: ASSPQRDRGRGEQY

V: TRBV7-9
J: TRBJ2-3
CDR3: ASPSGSGDTDTQY

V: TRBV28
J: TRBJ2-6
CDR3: ATNVGGANVLT

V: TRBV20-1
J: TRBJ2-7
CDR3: SAPRLARPYEQY

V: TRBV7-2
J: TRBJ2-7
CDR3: ASRIAGGSSEQY

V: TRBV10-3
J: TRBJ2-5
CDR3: AISESGSGGQETQY

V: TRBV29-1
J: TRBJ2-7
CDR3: SVAAGTEYREQY

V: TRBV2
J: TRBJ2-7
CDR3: ASSELGALVNEQY

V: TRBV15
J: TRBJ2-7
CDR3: ATSREGGGFFEQY

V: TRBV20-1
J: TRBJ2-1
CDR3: SARPGGNNEQF

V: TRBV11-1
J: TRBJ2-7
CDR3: ASSLFLFREGLPYEQY

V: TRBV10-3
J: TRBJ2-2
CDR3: ARGQSTGELF

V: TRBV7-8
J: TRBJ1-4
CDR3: ASSFGVAEEKLF

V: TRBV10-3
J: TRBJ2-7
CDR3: ATTGSRVGIYEQY

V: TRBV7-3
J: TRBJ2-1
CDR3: ASSPLGTSDYNEQF

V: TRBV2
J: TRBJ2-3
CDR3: ASSENRTPTDTQY

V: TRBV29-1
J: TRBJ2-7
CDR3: SVDQIYDEQY

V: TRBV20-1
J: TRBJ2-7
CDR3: SASGGTHEQY

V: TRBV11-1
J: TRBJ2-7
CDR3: ASSLGGGAPTYEQY

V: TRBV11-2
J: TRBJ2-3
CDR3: ASSSLAGGNRGTDTQY

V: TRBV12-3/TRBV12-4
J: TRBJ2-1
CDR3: ASSSTPREQF

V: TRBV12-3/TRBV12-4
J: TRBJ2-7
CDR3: ASSPDRAWTYEQY

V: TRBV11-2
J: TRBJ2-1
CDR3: ASSLAPTGLNNEQF

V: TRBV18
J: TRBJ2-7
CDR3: ASSIPAGDTYEQY

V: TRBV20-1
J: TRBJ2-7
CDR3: SARDPRGGTDSYEQY

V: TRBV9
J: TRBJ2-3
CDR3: ASRGGPQGADTQY

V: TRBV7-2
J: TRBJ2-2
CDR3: ASSRQGTGTTGELF

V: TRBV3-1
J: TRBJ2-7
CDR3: ASSQGQVTYEQY

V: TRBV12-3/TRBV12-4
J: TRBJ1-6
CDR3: ASSPTGLPGSPLH

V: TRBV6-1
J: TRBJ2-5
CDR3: ASSPEVKRQETQY

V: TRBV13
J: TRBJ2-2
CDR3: ASSPRTGGRSSELF

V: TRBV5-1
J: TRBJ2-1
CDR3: ASSGGQHNEQF

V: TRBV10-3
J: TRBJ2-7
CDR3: AISEQGAQY

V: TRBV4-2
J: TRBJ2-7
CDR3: ASSPPFRGRNATYEQY

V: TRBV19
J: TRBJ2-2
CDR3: ASSSRGYGELF

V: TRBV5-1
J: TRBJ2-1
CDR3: ASSLRTGGGEQF

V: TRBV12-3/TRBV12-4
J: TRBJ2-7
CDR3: ASRDGQGARYEQY

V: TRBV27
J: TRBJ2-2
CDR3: ASSQRRQGGTNTGELF

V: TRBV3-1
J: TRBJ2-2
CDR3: ASSPPQGLNTGELF

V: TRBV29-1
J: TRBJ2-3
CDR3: SVEAGDTDTQY

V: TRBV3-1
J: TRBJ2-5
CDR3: ASSHSIAGPETQY

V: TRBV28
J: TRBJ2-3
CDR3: ASSLAGQGYTDTQY

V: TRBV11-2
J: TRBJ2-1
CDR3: ASRLDRTSGGSPYNEQF

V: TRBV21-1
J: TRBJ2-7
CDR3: ASSNERGQAYEQY

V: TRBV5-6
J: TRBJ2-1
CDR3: ASSAQGEQF

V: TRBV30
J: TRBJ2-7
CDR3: AWSVEDRREY

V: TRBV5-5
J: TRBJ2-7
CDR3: ASSLGVAGAMSYEQY

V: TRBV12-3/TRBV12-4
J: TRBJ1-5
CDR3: ASTGDGISNQPQH